This T cell receptor (beta chain) is from a study of control samples from healthy donors and cancer patients. Clones were sequenced by immunoSEQ multiplex PCR, and TCRdb holds only the in-frame ones, with some missing. The sample has approximately 150,000 clones; approximately 93% are singletons. This CDR3 has 16 residues. V was pared by 5 bases and J by 0 bases, with 6 bases of the junction left unmatched. The germline CDR1 and CDR2 sequences are LNHDA and SQIVND (reference sequence). The chain uses TRBV19 and TRBJ2-4; 8 bases line up with TRBD1. Specimen: blood. The TCR sequence derives from a man aged 18 to 29 in good health. Here the CDR3 reads CASSQGQGLAKNIQYF. In DNA form, the CDR3 reads TGTGCCAGTAGTCAAGGACAGGGTCTAGCCAAAAACATTCAGTACTTC. Combining the CDR3 with reference TRBV19 and TRBJ2-4 gives the whole variable domain DGGITQSPKYLFRKEGQNVTLSCEQNLNHDAMYWYRQDPGQGLRLIYYSQIVNDFQKGDIAEGYSVSREKKESFPLTVTSAQKNPTAFYLCASSQGQGLAKNIQYFGAGTRLSVL.